This T cell receptor beta chain is drawn from a study of T cells in Graves' hyperthyroidism and ophthalmopathy. This clonotype was detected ten times or more. J gave up 1 base and V 5 bases, and 7 bases lay outside the gene matches. Germline values: CDR1 MNHNS, CDR2 SASEGT. This CDR3 has 16 amino acids. There were TCR beta CDR3 regions amplified from RNA transcripts. A set of HTBI primers served as the primers for a first-round RT-PCR of the TCR CDR3. TCRdb redid the calling of the multiplex PCR reads with MiXCR, one entry per CDR3 protein. The data contain approximately 610,000 distinct CDR3 sequences, roughly 15% of them singletons.

The clonotype comes from a woman aged 40 to 50 with Graves' ophthalmopathy. This rearrangement joins TRBV6-1 to TRBJ2-2, with 7 bases identical to TRBD1. Sample: blood. CDR3 coding DNA: TGTGCCAGCAGTCAACAGGGGCCCCGGAACACCGGGGAGCTGTTTTTT. This sequence encodes CASSQQGPRNTGELFF.